Included here is one T cell receptor (beta chain) sequence, with context. This clonotype was picked up many times. Its recognized antigen is unknown. Base qualities are not recorded, but no much larger clone differs from it by a single base. V is pared back by 3 bases and J by 1 base, with 13 bases lying between the germline termini. Including the terminal cysteine and phenylalanine, the CDR3 comprises 15 residues. This entry keeps only the CDR3 DNA: 45 bases, framed from base 1. The CDR1 and CDR2 encoded by the germline V gene are MGHDK and SYGVNS. A patient counted as having stable Graves' hyperthyroidism if no progression to ophthalmopathy occurred over 18 months of follow-up. Hyperthyroidism patients were newly diagnosed, had a disease duration of under 2 months, and were aged 18 to 65 years. The study excluded patients with uncontrolled infections, other autoimmune diseases, pregnancy or lactation. Diagnoses were established on the basis of clinical symptoms, serum thyroxine and TRAb, thyroid ultrasound, and orbital computed tomography. PBMCs were separated from roughly 10 ml of fresh peripheral blood using Ficoll-Paque density gradient centrifugation. Total RNA was extracted using Trizol reagent, and RNA quality was assessed on an Agilent 2100 Bioanalyzer.

The TCR beta CDR3 regions were amplified from the RNA transcripts. The first round of RT-PCR for the TCR CDR3 was performed with the HTBI primer set and the Qiagen OneStep RT-PCR kit. Libraries were constructed in a second round of multiplex PCR, after which size selection and purification were performed. Libraries were sequenced paired-end with 100 bp reads on an Illumina HiSeq2000. The original methods were these. SOAPnuke was used to process the raw data, with reads discarded if the reads contained adapters or uncalled bases, had a mean Phred below 15, or lacked an exact constant-primer or identifier match. High-quality paired reads were merged with COPE v1.2.5, and unique nucleotide sequences were defined as clonotypes. MiTCR v1.1 was used to align clonotypes to the IMGT TRBV, TRBD and TRBJ reference segments. Only V-J combinations with frequency above 0.0001, covering about 99% of repertoires, were analysed. The TCS score was defined as F50 (clonal expansion) divided by E x V (chaos), with BLOSUM62-based TCRdist calculated between CDR3 peptides within each V-J. Welch's t-statistics and random forest reduced approximately 520 V-J features to 13, which were used in a naive Bayes classifier (R e1071). TCRdb reran the public reads through fastp at Q25 and MiXCR, keeping productive beta chains. When rows share a CDR3 protein, they turn into one entry using the most common DNA and genes. Clone size and V and J calls follow TCRdb, not the original study. A total of 350,000 to 400,000 distinct CDR3 sequences appear in this sample, about a fifth of them only once. 3% to 4% of the sample belongs to the ten largest clones.

The sample is drawn from a study of T cells in Graves' hyperthyroidism and ophthalmopathy (dated by TCRdb to about 2019). Some background on the complete study: Peripheral blood samples were taken at the time of initial diagnosis, prior to any treatment. An independent validation cohort of around 19 hyperthyroidism patients and some 15 patients who later progressed to ophthalmopathy tested prospective prediction of ophthalmopathy. To identify distinguishing TCR V-J signatures, a discovery cohort of about a hundred patients was used, comprising 43 with Graves' ophthalmopathy and approximately 58 with stable Graves' hyperthyroidism. Thyroid tissue and blood T-cell repertoires from six Graves' hyperthyroidism patients were also compared in the study. After blood sampling, hyperthyroidism patients were treated with methimazole at a starting dose of 30 mg daily, and ophthalmopathy patients were treated with high-dose intravenous methylprednisolone. TCR Vbeta CDR3 sequencing of roughly 140 peripheral blood samples (approximately 44 ophthalmopathy, 75 to 80 hyperthyroidism and roughly 17 progressor patients) is reported in the paper. The 100 or so discovery patients were randomly divided into training and test sets at a 7:3 ratio. Overall study results and their limits: No statistical method was used to set the sample size in advance, and investigators knew the group allocation. In cross-validation, a model built on a 13 V-J signature told ophthalmopathy apart from stable hyperthyroidism with roughly 87% sensitivity and about 81% specificity, and in testing the same model reached 80%/75%. During validation, the model predicted progression to ophthalmopathy a median of about 5.9 months ahead of onset, with 70.59% sensitivity and 72.22% specificity. Most expanded thyroid clonotypes (frequency above 0.001) were also detected in blood, a finding suggesting that blood repertoires may reflect thyroid immune responses.

The rearrangement joined TRBV25-1 to TRBJ2-7, with no confidently assigned D gene. Sequencing was performed on blood. This TCR was recovered from a young woman with Graves' hyperthyroidism. The DNA reads as follows: TGTGCCAGCAGTGAGGGCCACGCTAGATCCTACGAGCAGTACTTC. Protein translation: CASSEGHARSYEQYF.